This is a list of T cell receptor beta chains from one sample in a study of metastatic and nonmetastatic thyroid tumors. TCRdb recomputed clones from the PCR reads via MiXCR. Of 45,000 or so clones in the sample, roughly 3.9% were seen once. The specimen sequenced was blood. The source is a female donor with papillary thyroid cancer or a benign thyroid nodule (not recorded which). Some clones in this sample may be carry-over from other donors' samples. Both conserved end residues are part of each CDR3. Each record gives: V gene, clone size, CDR3 protein. Some rows mark clone size as missing; the rest say once, few, many or name a class of expanded clone.

>TRBV7-8|-
CASSLSTGQRYF
>TRBV19|-
CASSIELGGPYEKYF
>TRBV28|few
CASSPDRDTGELFF
>TRBV28|few
CASSFGRGREGTQYF
>TRBV24-1|many
CATSQQETQYF
>TRBV4-1|-
CASSQGDTQYF
>TRBV10-2|many
CASGQGLAGSNEQFF
>TRBV10-1|many
CASSESGLSFESVANSPLHF
>TRBV4-2|many
CASSQTTQGYQETQYF
>TRBV30|many
CAWSDTGTSGRTEQFF
>TRBV2|many
CASSELVGNEQFF
>TRBV5-1|-
CASSLWTGGLNTIYF
>TRBV6-1|-
CASREDRGRNEKLFF
>TRBV27|few
CASSWVLAGGEQYF
>TRBV12-3/TRBV12-4|-
CASSFNLAGNTIYF
>TRBV13|-
CACSPLQNSKQFF
>TRBV27|-
CASNFGGTGDGYTF
>TRBV29-1|many
CSVRELGLSGANVLTF
>TRBV6-1|-
CASSPKRERRTDTQYF
>TRBV6-1|medium-sized
CASSERADNYGYTF
>TRBV13|many
CASSSRTSFYEQYF
>TRBV24-1|few
CAASDQTSGISYNEQFF
>TRBV3-1|many
CASSIGQANQPQHF
>TRBV20-1|-
CSARDLGPATNEKLFF
>TRBV12-3/TRBV12-4|once
CASRSGTANTVGLFF
>TRBV24-1|medium-sized
CATQGLAQGNTDTQYF
>TRBV6-6|few
CASSYSGREGINYEQYF
>TRBV19|few
CASSSFGLGELFF
>TRBV27|many
CASSVDPGQGATEQYF
>TRBV18|-
CASSPPGTDNEQFF
>TRBV27|many
CASSLGHGGYRNEQFF
>TRBV2|-
CASRARTGELGEQFF
>TRBV7-9|many
CASSPTGSSYEQYF
>TRBV12-3/TRBV12-4|-
CATLYRTGELFF
>TRBV6-5|-
CASSHRGNQENQYF
>TRBV3-1|many
CASSQVSGTGELFF
>TRBV12-3/TRBV12-4|many
CASSSRGGAFF
>TRBV28|few
CASSSDSGRDQEAQYF
>TRBV20-1|many
CSAPGLADYNEQFF
>TRBV5-1|-
CASSLFLVQETQYF
>TRBV11-2|many
CASSLERQETQYF
>TRBV25-1|many
CASSESGIEGYEQYF
>TRBV15|-
CAPSRDGRTEGTEAFF
>TRBV30|many
CAWSVPGQSNSPLHF
>TRBV3-1|many
CASSQEGYSRWNEQFF
>TRBV7-8|few
CASSPIEVLNTGELFF
>TRBV28|-
CASSSHDSQSAEATNEKLFF
>TRBV11-3|many
CASSTPGPRVYEQYF
>TRBV5-4|many
CASSSHRGQSYEQYF
>TRBV27|many
CASRGYYEQYF
>TRBV6-1|many
CASSYGQGGNTIYF
>TRBV6-1|few
CASSALSITGELFF
>TRBV27|many
CASSFSGSGHNEQFF
>TRBV12-3/TRBV12-4|few
CASSLEGQGEGTEAFF
>TRBV6-1|few
CANYAGTPTDTQYF
>TRBV7-9|many
CASSSSDGERETQYF
>TRBV6-4|-
CASTDSTSNAQFF
>TRBV6-2/TRBV6-3|few
CASSAPQGAYEQYF
>TRBV6-1|many
CASSLLAGNTGELFF
>TRBV11-2|-
CASSLQGADYGYTF